These T cell receptor beta chains were read from a single sample in a study of post-analysis software for immune sequencing data. MiXCR was run by TCRdb on the PCR reads, yielding one entry per CDR3 protein. Among about 190,000 distinct CDR3 sequences listed, 29% were seen once. Sequences were obtained from blood. These receptors came from a girl between 2 and 17 years old with multiple sclerosis. Both conserved end residues are part of each CDR3. Each record gives: J gene, D gene, clone size, V gene, CDR3 protein, CDR3 DNA. The D gene is left open where the match is weak. Some rows mark clone size as missing; the rest say once, few, many or name a class of expanded clone.

>TRBJ1-2|NA|NA|TRBV6-5
CASRTESYGYTF
TGTGCCAGCAGAACAGAGAGCTATGGCTACACCTTC
>TRBJ2-3|TRBD2|NA|TRBV15
CATSRDLAGGPGTQYF
TGTGCCACCAGCAGAGATTTAGCGGGAGGGCCAGGTACGCAGTATTTT
>TRBJ1-6|NA|few|TRBV7-2
CASSNNTEALRAHF
TGTGCCAGCAGCAACAACACAGAAGCTCTCAGGGCCCACTTT
>TRBJ2-7|NA|NA|TRBV9
CASSDAGTTDEQYF
TGTGCCAGCAGCGACGCCGGGACAACGGACGAGCAGTACTTC
>TRBJ2-1|NA|many|TRBV4-1
CASSQDPSLDFNEQFF
TGCGCCAGCAGCCAAGATCCCAGCCTCGATTTCAATGAGCAGTTCTTC
>TRBJ2-3|TRBD2|many|TRBV20-1
CSARGLAGSTDTQYF
TGCAGTGCTAGAGGACTAGCGGGAAGCACAGATACGCAGTATTTT
>TRBJ1-1|TRBD1|many|TRBV6-5
CASRRQGEAFF
TGTGCCAGCCGAAGACAGGGTGAAGCTTTCTTT
>TRBJ2-1|NA|many|TRBV7-2
CASSSRHNEQFF
TGTGCCAGCAGCTCCCGACACAATGAGCAGTTCTTC
>TRBJ2-1|NA|few|TRBV20-1
CSAVPETLANEQFF
TGCAGTGCTGTCCCTGAGACCCTCGCCAATGAGCAGTTCTTC
>TRBJ2-6|NA|few|TRBV7-9
CASSLAWVVRGTGGANVLTF
TGTGCCAGCAGCTTAGCCTGGGTGGTCAGGGGAACGGGAGGGGCCAACGTCCTGACTTTC
>TRBJ1-4|TRBD1|few|TRBV29-1
CSVRSGTGGQLFF
TGCAGCGTCCGCTCCGGGACAGGGGGCCAACTGTTTTTT
>TRBJ1-1|NA|many|TRBV5-1
CASSLPGNTEAFF
TGCGCCAGCAGCTTGCCAGGCAACACTGAAGCTTTCTTT
>TRBJ2-7|TRBD1|many|TRBV29-1
CSAQDRGNYEQYF
TGCAGCGCACAAGACAGGGGTAACTACGAGCAGTACTTC
>TRBJ2-5|NA|many|TRBV11-2
CASSFERNQETQYF
TGTGCCAGCAGTTTTGAGCGGAACCAGGAGACCCAGTACTTC
>TRBJ2-2|NA|few|TRBV12-3/TRBV12-4
CASSFGERAGELFF
TGTGCCAGCAGTTTTGGGGAGCGGGCCGGGGAGCTGTTTTTT
>TRBJ1-2|NA|NA|TRBV7-9
CASSGRGTDSLYTF
TGTGCCAGCAGCGGTAGGGGAACCGACAGTCTATACACCTTC
>TRBJ2-3|NA|few|TRBV27
CASSFLRGRGTDTQYF
TGTGCCAGCAGTTTCCTAAGAGGGCGGGGTACAGATACGCAGTATTTT
>TRBJ2-1|NA|many|TRBV20-1
CSASSVGYNEQFF
TGCAGTGCTAGCTCCGTCGGCTACAATGAGCAGTTCTTC
>TRBJ1-1|NA|NA|TRBV28
CASSLLGLSSTEAFF
TGTGCCAGCAGTTTATTGGGGCTGTCGAGCACTGAAGCTTTCTTT